The 22 T cell receptor beta chains presented below share a single source sample, sequenced in a study of blood T cell repertoires in COVID-19. Only in-frame clones appear in the TCRdb table, and some are missing; sequencing was by immunoSEQ multiplex PCR. There are roughly 410,000 clones in the sample; approximately 89% occur only once, and about 2.1% lies in the top ten. The material sequenced was peripheral blood. Receptor source: an older woman with COVID-19, enrolled during active disease.

This clone was counted a single time. The chain carries TRBV30 and TRBJ2-3; TRBD2 matches at 12 bases. Germline assignment: CDR1 GTSNPN and CDR2 SVGIG (reference sequence). This CDR3 comprises 17 residues. The V and J ends lost 2 bases and 1 base, in that order; junction bases with no gene match: 7. The CDR3: CAWSPSRTSGGTDTQYF. The DNA for the CDR3 is TGTGCCTGGAGTCCTTCAAGGACTAGCGGGGGCACAGATACGCAGTATTTT.

The chain joins TRBV5-1 to TRBJ2-5, with D unclear. CDR3 size: 14 residues. The V gene lost 0 bases and the J gene lost 0 bases, with 6 bases spanning the gap. Germline V CDR1 and CDR2: SGHRS, YFSETQ. The CDR3 DNA reads as TGCGCCAGCAGCTTGGTGGCAGACCAAGAGACCCAGTACTTC. This sequence encodes CASSLVADQETQYF.

CDR3 protein: CASSVLSATGELFF. CDR3 nucleotide sequence: TGTGCCAGCAGCGTACTATCTGCCACCGGGGAGCTGTTTTTT. This chain connects TRBV9 to TRBJ2-2; D not certain. Germline CDR1 SGDLS, CDR2 YYNGEE. The CDR3 length is 14 residues. The V end was cut by 1 base, the J end by 4 bases, with 8 bases between.

The chain carries TRBV20-1 and TRBJ1-1; 7 nucleotides align to TRBD1. V was pared by 5 bases and J by 6 bases, with 3 bases of the junction left unmatched. This CDR3 is 11 amino acids long. Germline-derived CDR1 and CDR2 are DFQATT and SNEGSKA (reference sequence). CDR3 DNA sequence: TGCAGTGCTCCCCAGGGGGCTGAAGCTTTCTTT. It codes for CSAPQGAEAFF.

This chain uses TRBV12-3 or TRBV12-4 with TRBJ2-1, with D perhaps TRBD2 (5 bases). The CDR3 has 13 residues. V shed 4 bases and J shed 7 bases, with 11 bases lying between them. The CDR3 here is CASSWGVSNEQFF. The DNA for the CDR3 is TGTGCCAGCAGTTGGGGAGTGAGTAATGAGCAGTTCTTC.

V gene TRBV5-4 combines with J gene TRBJ2-5; TRBD1 aligns across 7 bases. The CDR3 consists of 14 residues. CDR1 and CDR2 from the germline V gene are SGHNT and YYREEE (reference sequence). The V gene end was trimmed by 4 bases and the J gene end by 2 bases; junction bases not matched to a gene: 5. The CDR3 reads CASSRQGPQETQYF. The CDR3 DNA follows: TGTGCCAGCAGCCGACAGGGACCACAAGAGACCCAGTACTTC.

This clone was recorded a few times. For the CDR3, the DNA is TGTGCCAGCAGACCGGGACAGGGGGCGCATACTGCTGGAAACACCATATATTTT. As protein: CASRPGQGAHTAGNTIYF. The chain has TRBV5-5 and TRBJ1-3; 12 nucleotides align to TRBD1. Germline V gene sequence: CDR1 SGHKS, CDR2 YYEKEE (reference sequence). The CDR3 is 18 residues long. The J segment lost 2 bases and the V segment lost 5 bases, leaving 11 bases of the junction unmatched.

V and J are TRBV5-1 and TRBJ2-5; a weak D match, TRBD2 (5 bases). This CDR3 is 14 amino acids long. The V end was cut by 0 bases, the J end by 2 bases, with 8 bases between. The germline gives CDR1 SGHRS, CDR2 YFSETQ. As DNA, the CDR3 is TGCGCCAGCAGCTTGGGGACGGGGCAAGAGACCCAGTACTTC. Translating gives CASSLGTGQETQYF.

The chain combines TRBV10-3 with TRBJ1-4; weak D call: TRBD1 (6 bases). Between the trimmed V and J ends, which lost 10 bases and 5 bases, there was a span of 14 bases. CDR3 length: 13 amino acids. Germline V gene data show CDR1 as ENHRY and CDR2 as SYGVKD. In DNA, the CDR3 is TGTGCCACCCAAGACAGGATCAATGAAAAACTGTTTTTT. This codes for CATQDRINEKLFF.

This clone was seen a few times. Relative to the germline gene, one junction end is altered; a read error may explain this. The rearrangement links TRBV28 to TRBJ1-2; TRBD1 matches at 9 bases. This CDR3 has 13 amino acids. The V gene's germline CDR1 is MDHEN and CDR2 SYDVKM. DNA of the CDR3: TGTGCCAGCAGAACGGGACAGGGCTATCGCTACACCTTC. It codes for CASRTGQGYRYTF.

The V and J genes are TRBV11-2 and TRBJ1-1; TRBD1 matches at 7 bases. The length of the CDR3 is 14 residues. The V segment lost 3 bases and the J segment 3 bases; nucleotides outside the gene matches: 4. CDR1 is SGHAT and CDR2 is FQNNGV in the germline V gene. Here the CDR3 reads CASSLTGLDTEAFF. CDR3 in DNA: TGTGCCAGCAGCTTGACAGGGCTCGACACTGAAGCTTTCTTT.

The V gene is TRBV5-1, the J gene TRBJ2-2, with 8 bases that match TRBD1. The V gene end was trimmed by 0 bases and the J gene end by 3 bases; junction bases not matched to a gene: 4. Germline V gene sequence: CDR1 SGHRS, CDR2 YFSETQ. The CDR3 has 16 residues. The CDR3 nucleotides are TGCGCCAGCAGCTTGGGAGGACAGGGATACACCGGGGAGCTGTTTTTT. It specifies CASSLGGQGYTGELFF.

The V gene is TRBV4-1, the J gene TRBJ2-1; TRBD2 is a possible D gene (5 bases). Trimming removed 6 bases at V and 6 bases at J, with 21 bases between. From germline, CDR1 is MGHRA and CDR2 YSYEKL. The CDR3 length is 16 residues. In DNA form, the CDR3 reads TGCGCCAGCAGTCAAACTCTAGCCCCCCAGGTCAATGAGCAGTTCTTC. As protein: CASSQTLAPQVNEQFF.

The chain couples TRBV10-3 to TRBJ2-7; a possible D gene is TRBD2 (6 bases). Trimming removed 3 bases at V and 5 bases at J, with 14 bases between. This CDR3 contains 14 residues. The germline gives CDR1 ENHRY, CDR2 SYGVKD. The CDR3 loop is CAISDPGVGHEQYF. The CDR3 nucleotides are TGTGCCATCAGTGATCCGGGGGTGGGCCACGAGCAGTACTTC.

CDR3 sequence (DNA): TGTGCCAGCAGCTCCCAGAGGACAGGGACTAACTATGGCTACACCTTC. It specifies CASSSQRTGTNYGYTF. V is TRBV9 and J is TRBJ1-2; 8 nucleotides match TRBD1. The CDR3 is made up of 16 amino acids. Germline V gene data show CDR1 as SGDLS and CDR2 as YYNGEE. After removal of 4 bases from V and 0 bases from J, the junction contained 8 bases not matched to a gene.

This clone came up once. The rearrangement joins TRBV2 to TRBJ2-7, with 9 bases matching TRBD1. CDR3 length equals 12 residues. CDR1 is SNHLY and CDR2 is FYNNEI in the germline V gene. The V and J ends lost 11 bases and 1 base, in that order; junction bases with no gene match: 3. The CDR3 protein is CAYRGQSYEQYF. The CDR3 nucleotides are TGTGCCTACAGGGGGCAGTCCTACGAGCAGTACTTC.

The V gene is TRBV4-1, the J gene TRBJ2-7; D gene unclear. CDR1 is MGHRA, CDR2 YSYEKL, per germline. The CDR3 length is 14 residues. Trimming removed 0 bases from V and 3 bases from J, with 9 bases in between. CDR3 region: CASSQERHIYEQYF. In nucleotides, the CDR3 is TGCGCCAGCAGCCAAGAGAGGCATATCTACGAGCAGTACTTC.

The genes are TRBV6-6 and TRBJ1-6; D is unresolved. Germline V gene sequence: CDR1 MNHNY, CDR2 SVGAGI (reference sequence). Trimming took off 8 bases at V and 7 bases at J, with 15 bases between the two ends. This CDR3 has 14 residues. The CDR3 loop reads CASALAQENSPLHF. CDR3 sequence (DNA): TGTGCCAGCGCGCTCGCCCAAGAGAATTCACCCCTCCACTTT.

The chain links TRBV7-3 to TRBJ2-5; 10 bases fit TRBD1. V shed 5 bases and J 5 bases; nucleotides not matched to a gene: 8. The CDR3 consists of 15 residues. Germline-derived CDR1 and CDR2 are SGHTA and FQGTGA. The CDR3 DNA reads TGTGCCAGCAGCCGACAGGGGGCCCAGGTTGAGACCCAGTACTTC. Translated: CASSRQGAQVETQYF.

This clone was counted once. This chain uses TRBV3-1 (or the pseudogene TRBV3-2) with TRBJ1-2, with 9 bases that match TRBD1. The CDR3 totals 16 residues. Per the germline V gene, CDR1 is LGHDT and CDR2 is YNNKEL (reference sequence). V shed 0 bases, J shed 4 bases, and the junction held 6 bases outside the gene matches. CDR3 coding DNA: TGTGCCAGCAGCCAAGAAGGGACAGGGAGGTCCTATGGCTACACCTTC. Translating gives CASSQEGTGRSYGYTF.

The CDR3, as DNA: TGTGCCACCAGTGCCCCGGGAGAGACCCAGTACTTC. It yields the protein CATSAPGETQYF. This rearrangement joins TRBV24-1 to TRBJ2-5, with D hard to call. Germline CDR1 is KGHDR and CDR2 is SFDVKD. The CDR3 is 12 amino acids. Trimming removed 5 bases at V and 4 bases at J, with 7 bases between.

The V gene is TRBV7-3, the J gene TRBJ1-3; D call uncertain. Trimming removed 2 bases from V and 4 bases from J, with 9 bases in between. The CDR3 is 14 amino acids. Germline loops: CDR1 SGHTA, CDR2 FQGTGA. CDR3 region: CASSLLPMGNTIYF. The CDR3 nucleotides read TGTGCCAGCAGCTTACTACCGATGGGAAACACCATATATTTT.